One and the same sample provided the 8 T cell receptor beta chains below, sequenced in a study of CD8 T cells in ankylosing spondylitis. TCRdb independently ran MiXCR on the 5' RACE reads; one entry per CDR3 protein. This table has 120,000 to 150,000 distinct CDR3 sequences, 7% to 10% appearing once. The sample comprised synovial fluid, either unsorted or a sorted T cell fraction (not recorded which). The receptors stem from a male donor with ankylosing spondylitis.

The table lists this clonotype with many counts. The chain has TRBV18 and TRBJ2-7, with D maybe TRBD2 (6 bases). Per germline, CDR1 KGHSH and CDR2 LQKENI. The V end was cut by 6 bases, the J end by 6 bases, with 21 bases between. This CDR3 comprises 15 residues. This chain's CDR3 is CASSTRHSGGSEQYF. The DNA for the CDR3 is TGTGCCAGCTCGACACGGCACAGCGGAGGGAGCGAGCAGTACTTC.

This clonotype was seen repeatedly, ten times or more. This chain joins TRBV2 and TRBJ2-5; TRBD1 aligns across 8 bases. V lost 7 bases and J lost 3; bases outside the gene matches: 4. CDR1 is SNHLY, CDR2 FYNNEI, per germline. CDR3 length: 13 amino acids. The CDR3 spells CASKQGAEETQYF. DNA for the CDR3: TGTGCCAGCAAGCAGGGGGCCGAAGAGACCCAGTACTTC.

This clonotype was seen many times. This chain uses TRBV7-2 with TRBJ1-2; D remains ambiguous. V shed 4 bases and J shed 7 bases, with 16 bases lying between them. Germline V gives CDR1 SGHTA, CDR2 FQGNSA. The CDR3 consists of 14 residues. The CDR3 DNA reads as TGTGCCAGCAGCTCAGCGGTCAATTCGCCTGGCTACACCTTC. Its translation: CASSSAVNSPGYTF.

In its sample, this clonotype was seen a few times. The chain combines TRBV4-2 with TRBJ2-7; TRBD1 is a possible D gene (6 bases). Looked up from germline, CDR1 is LGHNA and CDR2 is YNFKEQ. The CDR3 loop spans 14 amino acids. V was shortened by 0 bases and J by 6 bases, with 12 bases between the two germline ends. Written as DNA, the CDR3 is TGTGCCAGCAGCCAAGACTTGCAGGGGCGCGAGCAGTACTTC. This codes for CASSQDLQGREQYF.

At least ten counts were recorded for this clonotype. The V and J genes are TRBV6-2 or TRBV6-3 and TRBJ2-1; D is unresolved. The germline V gene has CDR1 MNHEY and CDR2 SVGEGT. V was clipped by 4 bases and J by 0 bases, with 16 bases between them. This CDR3 is built from 17 residues. The chain's CDR3 is CASSLNSPLSSYNEQFF. CDR3 DNA sequence: TGTGCCAGCAGTTTAAATAGCCCCCTAAGCTCCTACAATGAGCAGTTCTTC.

The chain uses TRBV15 and TRBJ1-1; D uncertain. Trimming cost V 0 bases and J 1 base, with 12 bases left between them. The CDR3 spans 16 residues. Germline V gene data show CDR1 as LNHNV and CDR2 as YYDKDF (reference sequence). The CDR3 sequence is CATSRDRGPWNTEAFF. The CDR3 DNA reads as TGTGCCACCAGCAGAGATCGAGGTCCGTGGAACACTGAAGCTTTCTTT.

This chain connects TRBV20-1 to TRBJ2-7, with TRBD2 matching 9 bases. The CDR3 runs 16 residues. J gave up 6 bases and V 2 bases, and 14 bases lay outside the gene matches. Germline CDR1 is DFQATT and CDR2 is SNEGSKA (reference sequence). CDR3 bases: TGCAGTGCTAGAAAGGTTCTCGGGACTAGCAACCTCGAGCAGTACTTC. Translating it yields CSARKVLGTSNLEQYF.

The gene calls are TRBV4-3 and TRBJ2-1; TRBD1 matches at 9 bases. CDR1 is LGHNA and CDR2 is YSLEER in the germline V gene. V shed 0 bases, J shed 5 bases, and the junction held 8 bases outside the gene matches. This CDR3 has 17 amino acids. The CDR3: CASSQDPGQGSDNEQFF. The DNA for the CDR3 is TGCGCCAGCAGCCAAGATCCAGGACAGGGGTCGGACAATGAGCAGTTCTTC.